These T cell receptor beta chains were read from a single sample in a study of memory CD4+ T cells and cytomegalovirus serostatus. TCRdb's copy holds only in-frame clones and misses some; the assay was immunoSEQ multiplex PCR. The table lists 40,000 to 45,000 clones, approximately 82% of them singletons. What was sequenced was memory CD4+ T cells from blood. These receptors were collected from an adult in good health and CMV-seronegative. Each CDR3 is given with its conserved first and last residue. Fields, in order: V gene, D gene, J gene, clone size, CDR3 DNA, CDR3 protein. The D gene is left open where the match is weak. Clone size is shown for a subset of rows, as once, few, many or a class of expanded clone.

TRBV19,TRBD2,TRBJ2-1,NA,TGTGCCAGTAGTATAGGGGGGGGACTCAATGAGCAGTTCTTC,CASSIGGGLNEQFF
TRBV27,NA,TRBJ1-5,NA,TGTGCCAGCGGGTCGCAAAACAGGGGCAATCAGCCCCAGCATTTT,CASGSQNRGNQPQHF
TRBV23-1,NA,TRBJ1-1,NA,TGCGCCAGCACGCGGCCCCCCCACGGACGGACTGTCACTGAAGCTTTCTTT,CASTRPPHGRTVTEAFF
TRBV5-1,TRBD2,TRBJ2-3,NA,TGCGCCAGCAGCTTGCAAGGGACTAGCGGCACAGATACGCAGTATTTT,CASSLQGTSGTDTQYF
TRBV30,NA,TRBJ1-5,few,TGTGCCTGGAGTACCCAAGGGGGGAGCAATCAGCCCCAGCATTTT,CAWSTQGGSNQPQHF
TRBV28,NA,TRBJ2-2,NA,TGTGCCAGCAGTTTACTGCAGGGTCGGACCGGGGAGCTGTTTTTT,CASSLLQGRTGELFF
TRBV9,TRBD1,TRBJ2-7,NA,TGTGCCAGCAGCGCATCCGGGACAGGGGCCAACGAGCAGTACTTC,CASSASGTGANEQYF
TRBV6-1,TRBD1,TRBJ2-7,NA,TGTGCCAGCAACCTGGACAGGCTACACTACGAGCAGTACTTC,CASNLDRLHYEQYF
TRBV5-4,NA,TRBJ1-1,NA,TGTGCCAGCAGCTTTAGAGCCTTAGCGAACACTGAAGCTTTCTTT,CASSFRALANTEAFF
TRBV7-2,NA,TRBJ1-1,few,TGTGCCAGCAGCTTAGATTCTCCCGAAGCTTTCTTT,CASSLDSPEAFF
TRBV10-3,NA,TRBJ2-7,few,TGTGCCATCATGGCAGGAAACTACGAGCAGTACTTC,CAIMAGNYEQYF
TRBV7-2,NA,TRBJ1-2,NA,TGTGCCAGCAGCTTAGACGGTAACTATGGCTACACCTTC,CASSLDGNYGYTF
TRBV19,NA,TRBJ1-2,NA,TGTGCCAGTAGTCTCGACAGTTCCTATGGCTACACCTTC,CASSLDSSYGYTF
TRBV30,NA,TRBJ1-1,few,TGTGCCTGGAGTGTAGACCGGAACACTGAAGCTTTCTTT,CAWSVDRNTEAFF
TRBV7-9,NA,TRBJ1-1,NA,TGTGCCAGCAGCTTGGAAAGAAAAGCTTTCTTT,CASSLERKAFF
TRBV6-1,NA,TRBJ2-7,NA,TGTGCCAGCGCGTCCGGTGCCAGTGACTCCTACGAGCAGTACTTC,CASASGASDSYEQYF
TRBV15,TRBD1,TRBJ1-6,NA,TGTGCCACCAGCAGGGACAGGGGGGATAATTCACCCCTCCACTTT,CATSRDRGDNSPLHF
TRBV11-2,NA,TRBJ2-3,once,TGTGCCAGCAGCCCCAGAAACACAGATACGCAGTATTTT,CASSPRNTDTQYF
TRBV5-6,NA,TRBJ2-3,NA,TGTGCCAGCAGCGTGGATACTAGGCGGACGCAGTATTTT,CASSVDTRRTQYF
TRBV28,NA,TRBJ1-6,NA,TGTGCCAGCAGTTTAGGGCAGATAATACCCCTCCACTTT,CASSLGQIIPLHF
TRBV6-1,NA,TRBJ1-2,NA,TGTGCCAGCTATCGGGACATGGGAGGCTACACCTTC,CASYRDMGGYTF
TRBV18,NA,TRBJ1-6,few,TGTGCCAGCCAATCGGAGGGAAGTAGCTATAATTCACCCCTCCACTTT,CASQSEGSSYNSPLHF
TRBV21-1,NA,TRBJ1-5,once,TGTGCCAGCAGCATCCCGAACGGGTCCCACCTGACAGGGGGGGATGAAGATTGCAATCAGCCCCAGCATTTT,CASSIPNGSHLTGGDEDCNQPQHF
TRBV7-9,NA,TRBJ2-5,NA,TGTGCCAGCAGACGGGGGGAGACCCAGTACTTC,CASRRGETQYF
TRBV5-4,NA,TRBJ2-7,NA,TGTGCCAGCAGGGAAGATATCGCAACCTACGAGCAGTACTTC,CASREDIATYEQYF
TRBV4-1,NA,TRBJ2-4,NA,TGCGCCAGCAGCCAAGGGGACTCGGATCGGGGCATTCAGTACTTC,CASSQGDSDRGIQYF
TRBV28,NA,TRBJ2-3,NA,TGTGCCAGCAGTTTACGGGGCACAGATACGCAGTATTTT,CASSLRGTDTQYF
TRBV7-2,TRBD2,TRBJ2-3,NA,TGTGCCAGCAGGGGACTAGCGGGGGGGCCTGGTACGCAGTATTTT,CASRGLAGGPGTQYF
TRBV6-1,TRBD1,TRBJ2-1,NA,TGTGCCAGCAGTGAACAGGGGGCCGAAGTTGGTGAGCAGTTCTTC,CASSEQGAEVGEQFF
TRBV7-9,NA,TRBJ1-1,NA,TGTGCCAGCAGTAGGGGGGTGGTCGGAGACACTGAAGCTTTCTTT,CASSRGVVGDTEAFF
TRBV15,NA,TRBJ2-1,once,TGTGCCACCAGCAGCCAGGGGAGAGGGGAGCAGTTCTTC,CATSSQGRGEQFF
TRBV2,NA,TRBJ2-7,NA,TGTGCCAGCGGTCAGGCGGCGGGGGAGCAGTACTTC,CASGQAAGEQYF
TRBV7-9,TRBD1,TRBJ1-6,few,TGTGCCAGCAGTTCCGGGACAGAGAATTCACCCCTCCACTTT,CASSSGTENSPLHF
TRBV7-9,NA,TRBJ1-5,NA,TGTGCCAGCAGCCCCGGGGAGGGCATCAATCAGCCCCAGCATTTT,CASSPGEGINQPQHF
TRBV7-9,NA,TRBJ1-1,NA,TGTGCCAGCAGCTTAAACGGCGGAGACACTGAAGCTTTCTTT,CASSLNGGDTEAFF
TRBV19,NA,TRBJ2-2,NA,TGTGCCAGTAGTATAGCATGGCAGATGGGGAGGGGGGAGCTGTTTTTT,CASSIAWQMGRGELFF
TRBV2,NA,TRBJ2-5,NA,TGTGCCAGCAGTGAACTGGGGGAAACTAGGGAGACCCAGTACTTC,CASSELGETRETQYF
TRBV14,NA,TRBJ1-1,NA,TGTGCCAGCAGCCAAGAACAGGGATACACTGAAGCTTTCTTT,CASSQEQGYTEAFF
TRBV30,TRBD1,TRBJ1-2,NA,TGTGCCTGGAGGAGGGACAGAACTGGCTATGGCTACACCTTC,CAWRRDRTGYGYTF
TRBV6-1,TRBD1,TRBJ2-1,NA,TGTGCCAGCCTCACCGGGACAGGGATCAATGAGCAGTTCTTC,CASLTGTGINEQFF
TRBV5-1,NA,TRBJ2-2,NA,TGCGCCAGCAGCCGAAGGGAAGCGAACACCGGGGAGCTGTTTTTT,CASSRREANTGELFF
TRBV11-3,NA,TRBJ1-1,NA,TGTGCCAGCAGCTTAGCAGATAGGACGGCTGAAGCTTTCTTT,CASSLADRTAEAFF
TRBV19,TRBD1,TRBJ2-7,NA,TGTGCCAAGAACCTAAGAGTACTGGGGACAGGGGGCTATCTGGAAAACGAGCAGTACTTC,CAKNLRVLGTGGYLENEQYF
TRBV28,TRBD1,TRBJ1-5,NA,TGTGCCAGCAGTCAACAGGGGAGAAGCAATCAGCCCCAGCATTTT,CASSQQGRSNQPQHF
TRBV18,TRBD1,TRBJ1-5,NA,TGTGCCAGCTCACCGTCCAGCGGGACAGGGGGCAATCAGCCCCAGCATTTT,CASSPSSGTGGNQPQHF
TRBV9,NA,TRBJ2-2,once,TGTGCCAGCAGCCCGTCTTATGACAGGTGGAACGGGGAGCTGTTTTTT,CASSPSYDRWNGELFF
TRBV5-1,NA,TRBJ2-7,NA,TGCGCCAGCAGTGATAGCTCCGGCTACGAGCAGTACTTC,CASSDSSGYEQYF
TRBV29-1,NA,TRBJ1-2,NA,TGCAGCGCCCTGGGGGGTAACGGCTACACCTTC,CSALGGNGYTF
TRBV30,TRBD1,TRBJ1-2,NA,TGTGCCTGGAGCAGACAGGGTTTGAGTGGCTACACCTTC,CAWSRQGLSGYTF
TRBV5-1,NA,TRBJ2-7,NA,TGCGCCAGCAGCTACCTGGGACAGGCGGGGGACCACGAGCAGTACTTC,CASSYLGQAGDHEQYF
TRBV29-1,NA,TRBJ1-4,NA,TGCAGCGTTGAAGGACCGTGGGGGGATGGGGGCGAAAAACTGTTTTTT,CSVEGPWGDGGEKLFF
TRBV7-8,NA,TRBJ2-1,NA,TGTGCCAGCAGCTTTGCAGCTAGCCCAACGTGGAGGGAGCAGTTCTTC,CASSFAASPTWREQFF
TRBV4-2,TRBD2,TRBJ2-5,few,TGTGCCAGCAGCCAAGAGCGGGGGGGCCAAGAGACCCAGTACTTC,CASSQERGGQETQYF
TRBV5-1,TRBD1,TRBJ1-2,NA,TGCGCCAGCAGCTTGGGGTGGGACAGGGATAACTATGGCTACACCTTC,CASSLGWDRDNYGYTF
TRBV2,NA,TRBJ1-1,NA,TGTGCCAGCAGGGGAGGGGGGAACCTTAATGAAGCTTTCTTT,CASRGGGNLNEAFF
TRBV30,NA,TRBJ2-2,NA,TGTGCCTGGAGTGTACCGGGGGCGATAACCGGGGAGCTGTTTTTT,CAWSVPGAITGELFF
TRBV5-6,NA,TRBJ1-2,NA,TGTGCCAGCAGCTTAGGACAGACCCACTATGGCTACACCTTC,CASSLGQTHYGYTF
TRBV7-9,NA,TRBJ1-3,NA,TGTGCCAGCAGCTCAAGGGGCCTTTCGGGAAACACCATATATTTT,CASSSRGLSGNTIYF
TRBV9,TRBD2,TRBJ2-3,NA,TGTGCCAGCAGTGCCCTGCGGACTAGCGGCACAGATACGCAGTATTTT,CASSALRTSGTDTQYF
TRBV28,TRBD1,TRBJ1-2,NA,TGTGCCAGCAGCTTCCGGGACAGGGGTGGCTACACCTTC,CASSFRDRGGYTF